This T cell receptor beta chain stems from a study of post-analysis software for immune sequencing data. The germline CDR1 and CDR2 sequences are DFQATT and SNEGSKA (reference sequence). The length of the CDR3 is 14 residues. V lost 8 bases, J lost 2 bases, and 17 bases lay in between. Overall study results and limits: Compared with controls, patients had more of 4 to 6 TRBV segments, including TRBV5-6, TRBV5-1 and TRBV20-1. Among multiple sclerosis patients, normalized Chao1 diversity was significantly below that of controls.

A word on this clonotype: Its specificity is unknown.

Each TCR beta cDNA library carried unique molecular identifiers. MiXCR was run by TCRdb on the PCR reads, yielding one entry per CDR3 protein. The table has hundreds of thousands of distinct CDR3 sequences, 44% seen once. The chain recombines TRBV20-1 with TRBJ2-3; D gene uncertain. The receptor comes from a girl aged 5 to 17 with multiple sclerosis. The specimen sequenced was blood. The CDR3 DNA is TGCAGTCTCCTAGACTCTCGCTTCACAGATACGCAGTATTTT. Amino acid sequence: CSLLDSRFTDTQYF.